Here is one TCR beta chain with its context. Its antigen is unidentified. Terminally differentiated effector memory CD45RA+ cells were excluded from the naive CD8 cells, which were CD45RO-negative and positively selected for CCR7. The CDR3 is 16 residues long. The germline V gene has CDR1 SGHRS and CDR2 YFSETQ. Trimming took 1 base from V and 5 from J, leaving 17 bases between them. Original handling: Owing to the provision of junction-only sequences devoid of quality scores by immunoSEQ, filtering differed. The table came from immunoSEQ multiplex PCR; TCRdb's copy has only in-frame clones and leaves some out. V and J calls and clone size are as listed in that table; D and trimming were resolved from the DNA. This table has hundreds of thousands of clones, approximately 95% appearing once. The data were taken from a study of shared clonotypes between healthy human individuals. Study-wide findings and caveats: Sequencing depth was expected to influence donor clonotype sharing. It was observed that approximately 5% of naive CD4 clonotypes were shared across a few donors.

The clonotype originates from a woman in her thirties in good health. The V gene is TRBV5-1, the J gene TRBJ2-3; the D is unclear. The sample was naive CD8+ T cells sorted from blood. CDR3 sequence: CASSLTATRPLDTQYF. The CDR3 coding sequence is TGCGCCAGCAGCTTGACCGCCACCCGCCCCCTAGATACGCAGTATTTT.